Listed here is a single T cell receptor (beta chain). This sample stems from a study of blood T cell repertoires in COVID-19. About the research overall: Acute-phase and convalescent COVID-19 samples originated in the United States, Italy and Spain. In each case, the material was cDNA or gDNA derived from T cells, B-cell-depleted T cells, or PBMCs.

Allocation to cohorts depended on clinical history reported by the participants. J gave up 2 bases and V 4 bases, and 8 bases lay outside the gene matches. Germline-derived CDR1 and CDR2 are LNHDA and SQIVND (reference sequence). This CDR3 is built from 17 residues. Repertoires were generated with immunoSEQ multiplex PCR, while TCRdb's copy carries only in-frame clones and drops some. The sample shows just over 80,000 clones, 85% to 90% of them seen only once. This TCR derives from a woman in her 50s with acute COVID-19. Sequenced: PBMCs or T cells enriched from blood (not recorded which). This rearrangement joins TRBV19 to TRBJ2-3; 11 nucleotides line up with TRBD1. The CDR3 coding sequence is TGTGCCAGTAGTAGAACGATGGGACAGGGGGACACAGATACGCAGTATTTT. This translates into CASSRTMGQGDTDTQYF.